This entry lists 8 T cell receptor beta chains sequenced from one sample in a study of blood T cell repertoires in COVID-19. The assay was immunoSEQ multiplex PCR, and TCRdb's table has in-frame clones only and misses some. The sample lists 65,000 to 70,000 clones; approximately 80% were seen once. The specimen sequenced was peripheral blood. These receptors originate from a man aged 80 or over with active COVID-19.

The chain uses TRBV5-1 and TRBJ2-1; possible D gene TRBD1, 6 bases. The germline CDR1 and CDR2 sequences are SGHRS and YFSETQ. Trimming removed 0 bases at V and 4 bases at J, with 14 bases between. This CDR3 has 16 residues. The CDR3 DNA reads TGCGCCAGCAGCTTGGCCAGTACAGGGTTGTACAATGAGCAGTTCTTC. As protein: CASSLASTGLYNEQFF.

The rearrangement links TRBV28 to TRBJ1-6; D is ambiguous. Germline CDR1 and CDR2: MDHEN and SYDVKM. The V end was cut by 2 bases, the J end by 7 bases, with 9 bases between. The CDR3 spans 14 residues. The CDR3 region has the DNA TGTGCCAGCAGTTTAGGGCAGATGAATTCACCCCTCCACTTT. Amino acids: CASSLGQMNSPLHF.

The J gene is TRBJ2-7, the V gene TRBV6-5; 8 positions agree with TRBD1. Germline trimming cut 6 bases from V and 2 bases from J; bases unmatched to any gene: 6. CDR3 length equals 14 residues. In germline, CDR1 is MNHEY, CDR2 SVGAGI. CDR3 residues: CASRETGVAYEQYF. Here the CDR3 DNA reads TGTGCCAGCAGGGAGACAGGGGTGGCCTACGAGCAGTACTTC.

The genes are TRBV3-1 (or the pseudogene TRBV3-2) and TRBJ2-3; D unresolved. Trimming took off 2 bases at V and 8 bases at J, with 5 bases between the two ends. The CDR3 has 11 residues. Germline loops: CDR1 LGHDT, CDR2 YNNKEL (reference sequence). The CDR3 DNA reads TGTGCCAGCAGCCAAACACGTACGCAGTATTTT. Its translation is CASSQTRTQYF.

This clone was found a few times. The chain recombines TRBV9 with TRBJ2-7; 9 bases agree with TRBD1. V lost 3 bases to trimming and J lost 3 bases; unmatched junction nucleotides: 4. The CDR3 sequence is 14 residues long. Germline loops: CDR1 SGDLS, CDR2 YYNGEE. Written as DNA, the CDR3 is TGTGCCAGCAGCGAGGGACAGGGTTTCTACGAGCAGTACTTC. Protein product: CASSEGQGFYEQYF.

The CDR3 is CASSNNRAGANVLTF. The CDR3 DNA sequence: TGTGCCAGCAGCAACAACAGGGCTGGGGCCAACGTCCTGACTTTC. This chain uses TRBV7-3 with TRBJ2-6, with a possible D match to TRBD1 (6 bases). This CDR3 has 15 residues. Germline V gene data show CDR1 as SGHTA and CDR2 as FQGTGA. Trimming shortened V by 5 bases and J by 2 bases, and 10 bases separated the two germline ends.

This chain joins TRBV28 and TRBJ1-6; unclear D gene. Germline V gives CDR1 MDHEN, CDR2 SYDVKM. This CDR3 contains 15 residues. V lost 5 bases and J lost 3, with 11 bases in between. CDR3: CASSPPGNYNSPLHF. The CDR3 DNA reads TGTGCCAGCAGTCCGCCGGGAAACTATAATTCACCCCTCCACTTT.

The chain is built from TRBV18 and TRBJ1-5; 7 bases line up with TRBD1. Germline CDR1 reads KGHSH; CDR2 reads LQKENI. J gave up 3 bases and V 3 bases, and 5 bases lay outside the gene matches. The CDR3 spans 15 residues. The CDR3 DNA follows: TGTGCCAGCTCACCTACCGGGACAGTCAATCAGCCCCAGCATTTT. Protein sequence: CASSPTGTVNQPQHF.